This T cell receptor beta chain was identified in a study of T cells in localized non-small cell lung cancer. The CDR3 consists of 16 residues. CDR1 is SGHDN, CDR2 FVKESK, per germline. The V end was cut by 1 base, the J end by 6 bases, with 18 bases between. Worth noting for this clone: The antigen is unknown.

Study outcomes and limitations: Higher T cell density in the blood was associated with longer overall survival, whereas higher adjacent-lung clonality associated with shorter survival. Tumor trailed uninvolved adjacent lung in T cell clonality, which peaked there. Only one tumor region was sequenced, so heterogeneity remains possible. Adjacent lung held a median roughly 54 of the top 100 tumor clones.

TCRdb's copy holds only in-frame clones and misses some; the assay was immunoSEQ multiplex PCR. The data show roughly 34,000 clones, just under 80% seen once. This TCR was sampled from a male donor aged 60 or older with stage II squamous cell lung carcinoma. The chain combines TRBV14 with TRBJ2-5; tentatively, D is TRBD1 (6 bases). The sample in question was peripheral blood, obtained before any cancer treatment. CDR3 nucleotide sequence: TGTGCCAGCAGCCAAGGATCGACAGGCTACTTACAGACCCAGTACTTC. Its protein is CASSQGSTGYLQTQYF.